This record concerns one T cell receptor (beta chain) sequence. Sequencing was performed with immunoSEQ multiplex PCR; in TCRdb, only in-frame clones are kept and a portion is missing. This sample has about 310,000 clones, with about 80% found just once. The V segment lost 2 bases and the J segment 4 bases; nucleotides outside the gene matches: 13. The CDR3 runs 17 residues. Germline V CDR1 and CDR2: SGHDT, YYEEEE. This sample was included in a study of cytotoxic CD8 clonotypes in ibrutinib-treated CLL. The sample was PBMCs, taken before ibrutinib treatment. The chain links TRBV5-6 to TRBJ1-2; 8 bases line up with TRBD1. This clonotype originated in a human donor with chronic lymphocytic leukemia. The CDR3 DNA reads as TGTGCCAGCAGCTTTGGAGTCCAGGGGGCGGTTGCCTATGGCTACACCTTC. Amino acid sequence: CASSFGVQGAVAYGYTF.